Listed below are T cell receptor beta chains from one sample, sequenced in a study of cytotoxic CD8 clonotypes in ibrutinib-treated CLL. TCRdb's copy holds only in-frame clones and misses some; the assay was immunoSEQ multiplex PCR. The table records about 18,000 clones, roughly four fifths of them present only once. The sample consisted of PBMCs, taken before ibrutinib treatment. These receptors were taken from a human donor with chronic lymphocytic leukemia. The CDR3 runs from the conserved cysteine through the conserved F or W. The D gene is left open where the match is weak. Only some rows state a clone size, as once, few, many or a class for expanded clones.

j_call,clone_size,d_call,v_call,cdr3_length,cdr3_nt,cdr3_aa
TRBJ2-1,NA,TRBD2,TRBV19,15,TGTGCCAGTAGTATTTCTAGCGGGACGAACAATGAGCAGTTCTTC,CASSISSGTNNEQFF
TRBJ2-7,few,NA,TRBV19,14,TGTGCCAGTAGTATTTCGTCTGGGGACTACGAGCAGTACTTC,CASSISSGDYEQYF
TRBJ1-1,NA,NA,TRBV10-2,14,TGCGCCACCAAGCCCGCGGACAGGAACACTGAAGCTTTCTTT,CATKPADRNTEAFF
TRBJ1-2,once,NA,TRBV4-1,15,TGCGCCAGCAGCCAAGATCGGGACTGGAACTATGGCTACACCTTC,CASSQDRDWNYGYTF
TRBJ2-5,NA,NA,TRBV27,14,TGTGCCACTAAGCTTTTAGGGGATGAAGAGACCCAGTACTTC,CATKLLGDEETQYF
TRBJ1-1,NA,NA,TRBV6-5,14,TGTGCCAGCAGGAAACGGGCGGGGAACACTGAAGCTTTCTTT,CASRKRAGNTEAFF
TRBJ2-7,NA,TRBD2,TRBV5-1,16,TGCGCCAGCAGCCTGACACTAGCGGGAGGCGCCTACGAGCAGTACTTC,CASSLTLAGGAYEQYF
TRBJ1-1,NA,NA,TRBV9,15,TGTGCCAGCAGCTCACAGGGTACAGGAGGGACTGAAGCTTTCTTT,CASSSQGTGGTEAFF
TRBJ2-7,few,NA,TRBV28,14,TGTGCCAGCAGTACCAGCAAACAGGGTTACGAGCAGTACTTC,CASSTSKQGYEQYF
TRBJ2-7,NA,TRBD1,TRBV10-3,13,TGTGCCATCAGCGGGACAGCAGACTACGAGCAGTACTTC,CAISGTADYEQYF
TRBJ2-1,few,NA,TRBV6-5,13,TGTGCCAGCAGTTTGGACAGTTACAATGAGCAGTTCTTC,CASSLDSYNEQFF
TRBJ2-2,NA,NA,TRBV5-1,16,TGCGCCAGCAGCCTTATTAGTTCAAGGGACACCGGGGAGCTGTTTTTT,CASSLISSRDTGELFF
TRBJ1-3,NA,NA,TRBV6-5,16,TGTGCCAGCAGTTACTCGACGGCAGCCTCTGGAAACACCATATATTTT,CASSYSTAASGNTIYF
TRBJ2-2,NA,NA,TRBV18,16,TGTGCCAGCTCACCGGGAAGATCGTTGCACACCGGGGAGCTGTTTTTT,CASSPGRSLHTGELFF
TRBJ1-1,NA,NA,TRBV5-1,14,TGCGCCAGCAGCTTGGGGGACGGGAACACTGAAGCTTTCTTT,CASSLGDGNTEAFF
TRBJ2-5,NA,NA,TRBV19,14,TGTGCCAGTAGTATAGGAGGCAGGCAAGAGACCCAGTACTTC,CASSIGGRQETQYF
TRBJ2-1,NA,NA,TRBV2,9,TGCGCCAGCAGGGCGTTGCAGTTCTTC,CASRALQFF
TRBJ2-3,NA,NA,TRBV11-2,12,TGTGCCAGCAGCTTATCAACAGATACGCAGTATTTT,CASSLSTDTQYF
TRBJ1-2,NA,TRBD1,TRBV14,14,TGTGCCAGCAGCCACCGAGACAGGGGCGATGGCTACACCTTC,CASSHRDRGDGYTF
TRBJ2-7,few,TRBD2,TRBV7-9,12,TGTGCCAGCAGCTTAGCTAGCGGGGAGCAGTACTTC,CASSLASGEQYF
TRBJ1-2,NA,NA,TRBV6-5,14,TGTGCCAGCAGTTACACCAAGTGGGCAAGAGGCTACACCTTC,CASSYTKWARGYTF
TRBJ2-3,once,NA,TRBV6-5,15,TGTGCCAGCAGTTTAAATAGCGGAGTGGGAGATACGCAGTATTTT,CASSLNSGVGDTQYF
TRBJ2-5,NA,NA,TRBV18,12,TGTGCCAGCTCACCACCAGAAGGGGCCCAGTACTTC,CASSPPEGAQYF
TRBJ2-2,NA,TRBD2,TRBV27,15,TGTGCCGTTAAAGGACTAGCGGGAGGGGTCGGGGAGCTGTTTTTT,CAVKGLAGGVGELFF
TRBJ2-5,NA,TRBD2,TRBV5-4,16,TGTGCCAGCAGCGTAATGGCGGGGGAGGACCAAGAGACCCAGTACTTC,CASSVMAGEDQETQYF
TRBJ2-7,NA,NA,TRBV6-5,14,TGTGCCAGCAGTTACCTTCTTGCCCAGGACGAGCAGTACTTC,CASSYLLAQDEQYF
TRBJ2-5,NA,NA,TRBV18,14,TGTGCCAGCTCACCACCGGCCAGCCAAGAGACCCAGTACTTC,CASSPPASQETQYF
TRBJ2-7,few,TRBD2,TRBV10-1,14,TGCGCCAGCAGTGAGAGGGCTAGCGGAGCCGAGCAGTACTTC,CASSERASGAEQYF
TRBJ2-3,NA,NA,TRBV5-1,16,TGCGCCAGCAGCTTGGTTGGTCTTATCATGACAGATACGCAGTATTTT,CASSLVGLIMTDTQYF
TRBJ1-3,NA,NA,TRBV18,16,TGTGCCAGCTCACCCTCGGACGGGAATTCTGGAAACACCATATATTTT,CASSPSDGNSGNTIYF
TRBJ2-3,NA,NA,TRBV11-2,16,TGTGCCAGCAGCTTAGGTTTGGACATAAGCACAGATACGCAGTATTTT,CASSLGLDISTDTQYF
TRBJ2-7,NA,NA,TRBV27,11,TGTGCCAGCTGGGCCGACGGTCCGCTGTTCTTC,CASWADGPLFF
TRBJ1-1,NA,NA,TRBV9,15,TGTGCCAGCAGCAGGGACGGTTCCATGAACACTGAAGCTTTCTTT,CASSRDGSMNTEAFF
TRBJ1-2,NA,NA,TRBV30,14,TGTGCCTGGAGTGTGTTGGACAGTCCTAATGGCTACACCTTC,CAWSVLDSPNGYTF
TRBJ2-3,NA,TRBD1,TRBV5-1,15,TGCGCCAGCAGCTTACAGGGGGCATGGGTAGATACGCAGTATTTT,CASSLQGAWVDTQYF
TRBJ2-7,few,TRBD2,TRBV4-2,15,TGTGCCAGCAGCTTCGGGGGGTCGAGCTCCTACGAGCAGTACTTC,CASSFGGSSSYEQYF
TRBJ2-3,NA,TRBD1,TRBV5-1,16,TGCGCCAGCAGCTGGGGGCCGGGACAGGGACAAGATACGCAGTATTTT,CASSWGPGQGQDTQYF
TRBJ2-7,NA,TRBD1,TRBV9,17,TGTGCCAGCAGCGTCGGACCCGGGACAGCAGCCTCCTACGAGCAGTACTTC,CASSVGPGTAASYEQYF
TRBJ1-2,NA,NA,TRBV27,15,TGTGCCAGCAGCCAGGCCGGGGCAGTCGGCTATGGCTACACCTTC,CASSQAGAVGYGYTF
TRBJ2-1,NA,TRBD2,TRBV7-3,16,TGTGCCAGCAGCTCCCCTTTAGCGGGAGGGCCCGGTGAGCAGTTCTTC,CASSSPLAGGPGEQFF
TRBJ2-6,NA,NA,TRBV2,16,TGTGCCAGCAGTGAAGATTTGGCCTCTGGGGCCAACGTCCTGACTTTC,CASSEDLASGANVLTF
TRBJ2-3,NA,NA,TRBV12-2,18,TGTGCAAGTCGCCCCGGGGGACTAGCGGGAATCGACACAGATACGCAGTATTTT,CASRPGGLAGIDTDTQYF
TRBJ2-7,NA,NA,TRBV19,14,TGTGCCAGTAGTATCCATATAAGCTCCTACGAGCAGTACTTC,CASSIHISSYEQYF
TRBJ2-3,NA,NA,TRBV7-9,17,TGTGCCAGCAGCTCAATCGGAGCCACGACTAGCACAGATACGCAGTATTTT,CASSSIGATTSTDTQYF
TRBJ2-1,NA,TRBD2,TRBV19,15,TGTGCCAGTAGCCCGACTAGCGGGGAATACAATGAGCAGTTCTTC,CASSPTSGEYNEQFF
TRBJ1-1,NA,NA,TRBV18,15,TGTGCCAGCTCACCACACGCAGGCCTGAACACTGAAGCTTTCTTT,CASSPHAGLNTEAFF
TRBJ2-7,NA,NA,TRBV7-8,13,TGTGCCAGCAGCTTACCCGGACAGTACGAGCAGTACTTC,CASSLPGQYEQYF
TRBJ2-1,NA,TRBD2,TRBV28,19,TGTGCCAGCAGTTCTGAGGGGACTAGCGCTTACCCTTTCTACAATGAGCAGTTCTTC,CASSSEGTSAYPFYNEQFF
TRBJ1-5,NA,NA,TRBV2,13,TGTGCCAGCAGTGAAACCTCCCGACAGCCCCAGCATTTT,CASSETSRQPQHF
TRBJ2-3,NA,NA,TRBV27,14,TGTGCCAGCAGTTTATATAAGGAGGACAATACGCAGTATTTT,CASSLYKEDNTQYF
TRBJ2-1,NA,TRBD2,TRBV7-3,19,TGTGCCAGCAGCTTACCGGGACTAGCGGGAGGAGGTTTCTACAATGAGCAGTTCTTC,CASSLPGLAGGGFYNEQFF
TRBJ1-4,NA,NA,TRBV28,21,TGTGCCAGCAGCAGTGGGGGACCGGACACGGCGGCTAAGGGATGGAGTGAAAAACTGTTTTTT,CASSSGGPDTAAKGWSEKLFF
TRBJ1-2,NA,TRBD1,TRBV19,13,TGTGCCAGTAGTATTCGGGACAGTCAAGGCTACACCTTC,CASSIRDSQGYTF
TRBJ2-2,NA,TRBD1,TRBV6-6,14,TGTGCCAGCAGTAATCTGGACAGGGTCGGGGAGCTGTTTTTT,CASSNLDRVGELFF
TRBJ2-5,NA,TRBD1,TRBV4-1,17,TGCGCCAGCAGCCTAAGCCCGACAGGGCCCCTTCAAGAGACCCAGTACTTC,CASSLSPTGPLQETQYF
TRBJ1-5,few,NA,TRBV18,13,TGTGCCAGCTCACCAGGGATCAATCAGCCCCAGCATTTT,CASSPGINQPQHF
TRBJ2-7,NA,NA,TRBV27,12,TGTGCCAGCAGTTTATCGGGTTACGAGCAGTACTTC,CASSLSGYEQYF
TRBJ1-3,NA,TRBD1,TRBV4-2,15,TGTGCCAGCAGCCAGGGGACAGTCGCAGGAAACACCATATATTTT,CASSQGTVAGNTIYF
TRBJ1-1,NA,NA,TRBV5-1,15,TGCGCCAGCAGCTTGGGCTGGGCTCAGAACACTGAAGCTTTCTTT,CASSLGWAQNTEAFF
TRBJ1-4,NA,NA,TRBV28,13,TGTGCCAGCGAGAATCCCGAAAATGAAAAACTGTTTTTT,CASENPENEKLFF